The present T cell receptor beta chain was sequenced within a study of shared clonotypes between healthy human individuals. V was trimmed by 1 base and J by 2 bases, leaving 3 bases between them. CDR3 size: 12 residues. CDR1 and CDR2 (germline): SGHAT, FQNNGV. Only in-frame clones appear in the TCRdb table, and some are missing; sequencing was by immunoSEQ multiplex PCR. Found here are some 700,000 clones, around 91% of them singletons; the top ten hold 34%. A note on this clone: Other DNA sequences in this sample translate to the same CDR3.

V gene TRBV11-2 combines with J gene TRBJ2-7; unclear D gene. Sequenced input: memory CD8+ T cells from PBMCs. Regarding subset: CD45RO+ cells pooled with CCR7-negative TemRA cells. This clonotype originated in a man younger than 30 in good health. Some clones in this sample may be carry-over from other donors' samples. The CDR3, as DNA: TGTGCCAGCAGCTTAGTTCCCTACGAGCAGTACTTC. Protein: CASSLVPYEQYF.